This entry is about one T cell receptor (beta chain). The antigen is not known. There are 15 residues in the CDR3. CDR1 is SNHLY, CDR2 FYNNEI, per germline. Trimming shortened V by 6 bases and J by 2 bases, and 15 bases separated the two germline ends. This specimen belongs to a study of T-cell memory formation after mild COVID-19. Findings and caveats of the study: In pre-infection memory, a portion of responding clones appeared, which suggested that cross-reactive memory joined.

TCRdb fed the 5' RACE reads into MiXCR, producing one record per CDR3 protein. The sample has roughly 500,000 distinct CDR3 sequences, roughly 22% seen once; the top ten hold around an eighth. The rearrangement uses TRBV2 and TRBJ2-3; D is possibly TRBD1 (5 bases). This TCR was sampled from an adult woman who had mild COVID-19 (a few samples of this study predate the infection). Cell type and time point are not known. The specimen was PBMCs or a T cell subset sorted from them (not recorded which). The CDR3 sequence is CASRRYSGATDTQYF. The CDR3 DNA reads TGTGCCAGCAGGAGGTACAGTGGGGCCACAGATACGCAGTATTTT.